The present T cell receptor beta chain was sequenced within a study of CD8 T cells in ankylosing spondylitis. Study conclusions and caveats: Disease-linked clones were reportedly significantly enriched in matched ankylosing spondylitis synovial fluid. Earlier studies detected some motif variants in reactive arthritis synovial fluid and blood. The disease-linked clones had a CD8+ phenotype and low blood frequencies.

This clonotype was seen repeatedly, ten times or more. Antigen: not known. Molecular-barcoded quantitative 5'-RACE produced these TCR beta libraries. MiXCR, applied by TCRdb to the 5' RACE reads, yields one record per CDR3 protein. The data hold approximately 350,000 distinct CDR3 sequences, with roughly 15% observed a single time. The germline gives CDR1 SGHRS, CDR2 YFSETQ. V lost 4 bases to trimming and J lost 5 bases; unmatched junction nucleotides: 9. This CDR3 comprises 16 residues. This chain uses TRBV5-1 with TRBJ2-2; 9 bases align to TRBD1. The sample was blood, either unsorted or a sorted T cell fraction (not recorded which). The origin of this receptor is a male donor with ankylosing spondylitis or in good health (not recorded which). CDR3 in amino acids: CASSVGQGGRTGELFF. The CDR3 DNA sequence: TGCGCCAGCAGCGTGGGACAGGGAGGTCGAACCGGGGAGCTGTTTTTT.